This T cell receptor beta chain was profiled in a study of shared clonotypes between healthy human individuals. At the level of the study: Serving as donors were two women and a few men, whose ages spanned 18 to 49. The plates for each donor numbered three CD4 naive, three CD4 memory, two CD8 naive and one CD8 memory.

This CDR3 is built from 15 residues. CDR1 SEHNR and CDR2 FQNEAQ come from the germline V gene (reference sequence). Trimming shortened V by 0 bases and J by 0 bases, and 6 bases separated the two germline ends. The naive CD8 subset, CD45RO-negative cells positively selected for CCR7, excluded terminally differentiated effector memory CD45RA+ cells. Every donor, a Caucasian adult, lived in Nashville, Tennessee. This clone was seen only a few times. The authors' processing: ImmunoSEQ junction-only sequences lacked quality scores, so their filtering differed. Sequencing used immunoSEQ multiplex PCR; TCRdb keeps in-frame clones, though not all of them. Clone size and V and J calls were adopted from that table, with D and trimming inferred from the DNA. The table shows roughly 590,000 clones, with around 95% occurring only once.

The V and J genes are TRBV7-9 and TRBJ1-3; D gene uncertain. The clonotype comes from a woman in her 30s in good health. Sequences were obtained from naive CD8+ T cells sorted from blood. The CDR3, as DNA: TGTGCCAGCAGCTTAGCGGGCCCCTCTGGAAACACCATATATTTT. It is translated as CASSLAGPSGNTIYF. Full variable domain (rest looked up from reference TRBV7-9 and TRBJ1-3): DTGVSQNPRHKITKRGQNVTFRCDPISEHNRLYWYRQTLGQGPEFLTYFQNEAQLEKSRLLSDRFSAERPKGSFSTLEIQRTEQGDSAMYLCASSLAGPSGNTIYFGEGSWLTVV.